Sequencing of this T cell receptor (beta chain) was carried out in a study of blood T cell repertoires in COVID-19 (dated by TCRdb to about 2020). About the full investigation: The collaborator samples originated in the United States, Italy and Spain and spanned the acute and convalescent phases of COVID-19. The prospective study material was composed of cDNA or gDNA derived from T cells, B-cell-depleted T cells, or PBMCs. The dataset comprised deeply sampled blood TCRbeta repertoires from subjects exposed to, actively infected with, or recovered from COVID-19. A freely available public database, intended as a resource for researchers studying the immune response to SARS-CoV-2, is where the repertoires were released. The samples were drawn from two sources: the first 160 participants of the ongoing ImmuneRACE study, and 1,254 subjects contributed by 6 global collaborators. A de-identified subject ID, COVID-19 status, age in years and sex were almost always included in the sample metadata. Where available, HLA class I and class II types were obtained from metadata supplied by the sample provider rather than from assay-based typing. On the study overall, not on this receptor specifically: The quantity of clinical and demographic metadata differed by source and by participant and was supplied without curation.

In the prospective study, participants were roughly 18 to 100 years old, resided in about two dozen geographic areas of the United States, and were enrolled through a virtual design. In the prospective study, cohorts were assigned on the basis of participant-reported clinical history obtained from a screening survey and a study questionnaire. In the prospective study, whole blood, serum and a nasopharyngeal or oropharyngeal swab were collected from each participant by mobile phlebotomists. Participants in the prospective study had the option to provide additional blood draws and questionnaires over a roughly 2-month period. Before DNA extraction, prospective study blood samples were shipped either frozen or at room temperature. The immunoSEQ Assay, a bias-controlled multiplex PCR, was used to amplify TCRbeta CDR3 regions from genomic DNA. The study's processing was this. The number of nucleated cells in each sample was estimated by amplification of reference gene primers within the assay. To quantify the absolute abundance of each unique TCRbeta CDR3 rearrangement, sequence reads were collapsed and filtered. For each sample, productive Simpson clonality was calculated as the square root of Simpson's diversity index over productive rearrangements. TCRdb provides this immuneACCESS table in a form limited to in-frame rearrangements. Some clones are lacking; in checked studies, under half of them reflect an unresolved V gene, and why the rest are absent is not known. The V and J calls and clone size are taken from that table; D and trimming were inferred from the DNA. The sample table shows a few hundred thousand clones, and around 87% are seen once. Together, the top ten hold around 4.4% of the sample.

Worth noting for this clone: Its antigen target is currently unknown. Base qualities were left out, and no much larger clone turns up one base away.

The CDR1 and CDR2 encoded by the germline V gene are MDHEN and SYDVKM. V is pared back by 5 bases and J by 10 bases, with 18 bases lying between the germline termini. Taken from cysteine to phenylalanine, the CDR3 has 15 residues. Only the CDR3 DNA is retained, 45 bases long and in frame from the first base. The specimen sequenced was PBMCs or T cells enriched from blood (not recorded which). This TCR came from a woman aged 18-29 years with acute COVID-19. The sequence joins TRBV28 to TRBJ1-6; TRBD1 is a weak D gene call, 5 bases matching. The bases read TGTGCCAGCAGTCCGCGGGGGGGAGTAAAGTCACCCCTCCACTTT. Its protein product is CASSPRGGVKSPLHF.